This T cell receptor beta chain was retrieved from a study of T cell responses to AZD1222 COVID-19 vaccine. General observations from the study: Vaccine-related CD4 TCRs covered spike, predominating at 160-218 and 743-854.

With regard to this clone: The antigen remains unidentified.

TCRdb's copy holds only in-frame clones and misses some; the assay was immunoSEQ multiplex PCR. The data show about 190,000 clones, roughly 93% seen once. CDR3 length: 13 amino acids. With 6 bases removed from V and 6 bases from J, the gap between germline ends came to 11 bases. Germline V gene lookup returns CDR1 LNHDA and CDR2 SQIVND (reference sequence). This TCR was sampled from an adult in good health. Material: peripheral blood, obtained on day 0 of AZD1222 vaccination. V and J are TRBV19 and TRBJ2-2; D unresolved. CDR3: CASRQNGAGELFF. The CDR3, as DNA: TGTGCCAGTAGACAAAACGGAGCCGGGGAGCTGTTTTTT.